Below, 27 T cell receptor beta chains from the same sample are listed, as sequenced in a study of blood T cell repertoires in COVID-19. Some clones are missing from TCRdb's copy, which holds only in-frame ones; the method was immunoSEQ multiplex PCR. The table includes more than 110,000 clones, over 60% detected once. Sequencing was done on a sample of peripheral blood. All receptors derive from an elderly man with acute or convalescent COVID-19.

This chain connects TRBV28 to TRBJ1-1, with 7 bases matching TRBD1. V shed 6 bases and J 5 bases; nucleotides not matched to a gene: 6. The CDR3 loop spans 13 amino acids. CDR1 and CDR2 (germline): MDHEN, SYDVKM. The CDR3 nucleotides read TGTGCCAGCAGGCGACAGGGCGAGACTGAAGCTTTCTTT. It is translated as CASRRQGETEAFF.

This clone was observed once. The chain links TRBV4-2 to TRBJ2-5; 9 bases line up with TRBD2. Germline V gene data show CDR1 as LGHNA and CDR2 as YNFKEQ. The CDR3 runs 14 residues. With 2 bases clipped from V and 7 bases from J, the junction kept 5 bases outside the gene matches. The CDR3 spells CASSQIGGGGTQYF. The CDR3 DNA follows: TGTGCCAGCAGCCAAATTGGCGGGGGGGGGACCCAGTACTTC.

This chain joins TRBV28 and TRBJ1-4; TRBD1 might be the D (5 bases). CDR1 and CDR2 from the germline V gene are MDHEN and SYDVKM. V lost 4 bases, J lost 16 bases, and 13 bases lay in between. The CDR3 totals 11 residues. The CDR3 coding sequence is TGTGCCAGCAGTTCGACAGTTGAGTGGTTTTTT. The encoded protein is CASSSTVEWFF.

The chain has TRBV29-1 and TRBJ2-7; 8 nucleotides align to TRBD1. The CDR3 totals 12 residues. Germline V gene data show CDR1 as SQVTM and CDR2 as ANQGSEA. Trimming cost V 4 bases and J 7 bases; bases outside gene matches: 6. The CDR3 region has the DNA TGCAGCGTTGGGCAGGGGGCCGGGGAGCAGTACTTC. This gives the protein CSVGQGAGEQYF.

The chain recombines TRBV5-1 with TRBJ1-2, with D possibly matching TRBD1 (5 bases). Trimming pared 2 bases from V and 5 bases from J, leaving 13 bases between. The CDR3 is 14 amino acids. The germline V gene has CDR1 SGHRS and CDR2 YFSETQ. Here the CDR3 DNA reads TGCGCCAGCAGCTTCGAAGGACACCAGTATGGCTACACCTTC. Amino acid sequence: CASSFEGHQYGYTF.

V usage is TRBV5-1 and J usage is TRBJ2-1, with TRBD2 matching over 11 bases. Germline V gene sequence: CDR1 SGHRS, CDR2 YFSETQ. V gave up 1 base and J gave up 9 bases; unmatched junction bases: 6. The CDR3 runs to 15 residues. The CDR3 spells CASSLSLAGGIEQFF. As DNA, the CDR3 is TGCGCCAGCAGCTTGTCTCTAGCGGGGGGAATTGAGCAGTTCTTC. Full variable domain (remainder filled in from reference TRBV5-1 and TRBJ2-1): KAGVTQTPRYLIKTRGQQVTLSCSPISGHRSVSWYQQTPGQGLQFLFEYFSETQRNKGNFPGRFSGRQFSNSRSEMNVSTLELGDSALYLCASSLSLAGGIEQFFGPGTRLTVL.

The chain uses TRBV9 and TRBJ1-6; D unresolved. Germline loops: CDR1 SGDLS, CDR2 YYNGEE. This CDR3 is built from 16 residues. The V end was cut by 2 bases, the J end by 1 base, with 10 bases between. CDR3 sequence reads: CASSVLASSYNSPLHF. The CDR3, as DNA: TGTGCCAGCAGCGTCCTAGCTAGTTCCTATAATTCACCCCTCCACTTT.

The CDR3 loop reads CASSLTGWPDSPLHF. The CDR3 DNA follows: TGTGCCAGCAGCTTGACGGGGTGGCCCGATTCACCCCTCCACTTT. V gene TRBV5-4 combines with J gene TRBJ1-6; D not resolved. Trimming left V 1 base short and J 8 bases short, with 13 bases between. Germline V gene sequence: CDR1 SGHNT, CDR2 YYREEE (reference sequence). This CDR3 spans 15 amino acids.

The rearrangement uses TRBV5-1 and TRBJ2-3; 11 positions match TRBD2. With 0 bases clipped from V and 4 bases from J, the junction kept 4 bases outside the gene matches. Looked up from germline, CDR1 is SGHRS and CDR2 is YFSETQ. This CDR3 has 16 amino acids. CDR3 in amino acids: CASSLAFSGGADTQYF. CDR3 nucleotides: TGCGCCAGCAGCTTGGCGTTTAGCGGGGGGGCAGATACGCAGTATTTT.

The chain is built from TRBV6-6 and TRBJ1-5, with a weak D call TRBD1 (5 bases). V shed 2 bases and J shed 1 base, with 6 bases lying between them. CDR1 is MNHNY and CDR2 is SVGAGI in the germline V gene (reference sequence). This CDR3 is 14 amino acids long. The CDR3: CASSYGGSNQPQHF. As DNA, the CDR3 is TGTGCCAGCAGTTACGGGGGGAGCAATCAGCCCCAGCATTTT.

This clone was counted a few times. This chain connects TRBV28 to TRBJ2-7, with TRBD2 matching over 7 bases. This CDR3 is built from 18 residues. The germline V gene encodes CDR1 MDHEN and CDR2 SYDVKM. The junction had 17 bases not matched to a gene; V was cut back by 4 bases and J by 2 bases. The CDR3 loop is CASSSISKLARPAYEQYF. CDR3 nucleotide sequence: TGTGCCAGCAGTTCTATCAGCAAACTAGCGCGTCCAGCCTACGAGCAGTACTTC.

The V call is TRBV4-1, the J call TRBJ1-2, with 8 bases lining up with TRBD1. There are 16 residues in the CDR3. Unmatched junction bases numbered 7, after V lost 0 bases and J lost 4 bases. Looked up from germline, CDR1 is MGHRA and CDR2 is YSYEKL. The CDR3 reads CASSQDRDRSSYGYTF. The CDR3, as DNA: TGCGCCAGCAGCCAAGATAGGGACAGGTCTTCCTATGGCTACACCTTC.

This clone was observed a single time. This chain uses TRBV7-6 with TRBJ1-5, with a weak D call TRBD1 (6 bases). The CDR3 contains 16 residues. The V gene's germline CDR1 is SGHVS and CDR2 FNYEAQ. The V end lost 0 bases, the J end lost 0 bases, and 9 bases lay between the germline ends. In nucleotides, the CDR3 is TGTGCCAGCAGCTTAGCACAGGGATATAGCAATCAGCCCCAGCATTTT. This gives the protein CASSLAQGYSNQPQHF.

This clone was observed once. This chain joins TRBV5-1 and TRBJ1-1; possibly TRBD1 for D (6 bases). CDR3 length: 13 amino acids. Looked up from germline, CDR1 is SGHRS and CDR2 is YFSETQ. The ends were cut back, 0 bases at V and 6 bases at J, with 9 bases in the middle. CDR3 protein: CASSLGGQAEAFF. The CDR3 DNA reads TGCGCCAGCAGCTTGGGGGGGCAGGCTGAAGCTTTCTTT. Using reference TRBV5-1 and TRBJ1-1 for the parts outside the CDR3, the full variable domain is KAGVTQTPRYLIKTRGQQVTLSCSPISGHRSVSWYQQTPGQGLQFLFEYFSETQRNKGNFPGRFSGRQFSNSRSEMNVSTLELGDSALYLCASSLGGQAEAFFGQGTRLTVV.

This clone was seen a handful of times. The chain carries TRBV3-1 (or the pseudogene TRBV3-2) and TRBJ2-2, with TRBD1 as a possible D gene (6 bases). Germline lookup yields CDR1 LGHDT and CDR2 YNNKEL (reference sequence). V was pared by 1 base and J by 5 bases, with 20 bases between. The CDR3 has 18 amino acids. In DNA form, the CDR3 reads TGTGCCAGCAGCCAAGGAGGCCTCAACAGGGTAGGGACCGGGGAGCTGTTTTTT. It encodes CASSQGGLNRVGTGELFF.

The J gene is TRBJ2-7, the V gene TRBV6-5; D possibly corresponds to TRBD2 (6 bases). CDR3 length equals 12 residues. The V end lost 2 bases, the J end lost 6 bases, and 8 bases lay between the germline ends. Germline V gene lookup returns CDR1 MNHEY and CDR2 SVGAGI. CDR3 DNA sequence: TGTGCCAGCAGTTACAGGGGAGGCGAGCAGTACTTC. It encodes CASSYRGGEQYF.

This clone was found once. This chain links TRBV27 with TRBJ2-1, with D tentatively TRBD1 (5 bases). The CDR3 consists of 15 residues. V dropped 7 bases and J dropped 1 base, with 14 bases sitting between them. Germline V gene lookup returns CDR1 MNHEY and CDR2 SMNVEV (reference sequence). The CDR3 coding sequence is TGTGCCAGCACCGACAGTGGGTTTTCCTACAATGAGCAGTTCTTC. This gives the protein CASTDSGFSYNEQFF.

The chain links TRBV7-8 to TRBJ1-4; 8 bases line up with TRBD1. The CDR3 loop spans 13 amino acids. Germline CDR1 reads SGHVS; CDR2 reads FQNEAQ. Trimming at V came to 5 bases and at J to 7 bases, leaving 3 bases not matched to a gene. The CDR3 region has the DNA TGTGCCAGCAGCAAACAGGGGGGTGAAAAACTGTTTTTT. It yields the protein CASSKQGGEKLFF.

The chain employs TRBV11-3 and TRBJ2-1; 8 positions agree with TRBD1. J gave up 6 bases and V 8 bases, and 9 bases lay outside the gene matches. Germline lookup yields CDR1 SGHNT and CDR2 YENEEA. The CDR3 length is 14 residues. In nucleotides, the CDR3 is TGTGCCAGCGGATATGGACAGGGACCCAATGAGCAGTTCTTC. Translating gives CASGYGQGPNEQFF.

The CDR3 DNA reads as TGTGCCAGCAGCTTAGGAACAGGGAACACAGATACGCAGTATTTT. Its protein is CASSLGTGNTDTQYF. The chain is built from TRBV7-3 and TRBJ2-3; D might be TRBD1 (6 bases). The V gene's germline CDR1 is SGHTA and CDR2 FQGTGA. V was trimmed by 2 bases and J by 2 bases, leaving 11 bases between them. The CDR3 extends over 15 amino acids.

The chain is built from TRBV10-2 and TRBJ1-1, with TRBD1 as a possible D gene (5 bases). Trimming took off 6 bases at V and 3 bases at J, with 5 bases between the two ends. This CDR3 spans 11 amino acids. The germline gives CDR1 WSHSY, CDR2 SAAADI. The CDR3 sequence: CASSRDTEAFF. For the CDR3, the DNA is TGCGCCAGCAGCAGGGACACTGAAGCTTTCTTT.

This chain links TRBV29-1 with TRBJ1-5; 8 bases map to TRBD1. Germline-derived CDR1 and CDR2 are SQVTM and ANQGSEA. Germline trimming cut 7 bases from V and 0 bases from J; bases unmatched to any gene: 8. This CDR3 has 15 amino acids. DNA of the CDR3: TGCAGCGATCCCCAGGGGGCGGATAGCAATCAGCCCCAGCATTTT. Translated, it gives CSDPQGADSNQPQHF.

The gene calls are TRBV30 and TRBJ2-4; 8 nucleotides agree with TRBD1. The CDR3 has 12 amino acids. Germline-derived CDR1 and CDR2 are GTSNPN and SVGIG (reference sequence). After removal of 5 bases from V and 8 bases from J, the junction contained 5 bases not matched to a gene. CDR3 sequence (DNA): TGTGCCTGGGACAGGGGTACTGACATTCAGTACTTC. Translation: CAWDRGTDIQYF.

This clone was recorded once. The chain uses TRBV11-2 and TRBJ1-1; D remains ambiguous. The germline V gene encodes CDR1 SGHAT and CDR2 FQNNGV. The CDR3 is made up of 13 amino acids. Trimming took 4 bases from V and 3 from J, leaving 9 bases between them. Here the CDR3 DNA reads TGTGCCAGCAGCTCTAGCCCGTACACTGAAGCTTTCTTT. This sequence encodes CASSSSPYTEAFF.

This chain joins TRBV2 and TRBJ2-2, with D possibly being TRBD2 (5 bases). Per germline, CDR1 SNHLY and CDR2 FYNNEI. The CDR3 spans 16 residues. Trimming shortened V by 3 bases and J by 6 bases, and 17 bases separated the two germline ends. The chain's CDR3 is CASSDLRDRSSGELFF. CDR3 sequence (DNA): TGTGCCAGCAGTGACCTCCGGGATCGATCCTCCGGGGAGCTGTTTTTT.

The chain has TRBV11-3 and TRBJ2-2; 10 bases line up with TRBD1. Per germline, CDR1 SGHNT and CDR2 YENEEA. CDR3 length equals 15 residues. With 5 bases clipped from V and 2 bases from J, the junction kept 2 bases outside the gene matches. CDR3 residues: CASSQTGGNTGELFF. The CDR3 nucleotides read TGTGCCAGCAGCCAGACAGGGGGCAACACCGGGGAGCTGTTTTTT.

V gene TRBV30 combines with J gene TRBJ1-4; 8 bases are a match to TRBD1. The CDR3 consists of 16 residues. Germline-derived CDR1 and CDR2 are GTSNPN and SVGIG (reference sequence). The ends lost 1 base at V and 1 base at J; junction bases unmatched: 5. The CDR3 loop reads CAWSGKGTGTNEKLFF. The CDR3 DNA reads TGTGCCTGGAGTGGGAAGGGGACAGGAACTAATGAAAAACTGTTTTTT.